Listed below are T cell receptor beta chains from one sample, sequenced in a study of T-cell reconstitution after alpha-beta-depleted transplantation in children. TCRdb fed the PCR reads into MiXCR, producing one record per CDR3 protein. The data show about a million distinct CDR3 sequences, about 30% seen once. This specimen consisted of PBMCs, mostly from graft donor cells, obtained 360 days after TCRalphabeta/CD19-depleted stem cell transplant. These receptors originate from a boy in the first two years of life who had a stem cell transplant for SCID, so the T cells may come from the graft donor. Each CDR3 is given with its conserved first and last residue. A D gene is named only where the DNA matches it firmly.

v_gene,j_gene,d_gene,CDR3aa
TRBV7-8,TRBJ1-5,.,CASSLVGSQQGPQHF
TRBV5-1,TRBJ1-1,.,CASTYGRNTEAFF
TRBV6-1,TRBJ2-4,.,CASSTNLAKNIQYF
TRBV9,TRBJ2-1,.,CASSVGGAQDGNEQFF
TRBV20-1,TRBJ1-5,.,CSARRLKGRDHSNQPQHF
TRBV20-1,TRBJ2-1,.,CSASRRGEQFF
TRBV20-1,TRBJ2-7,.,CSARDYQGDNYEQYF
TRBV5-4,TRBJ2-3,TRBD2,CASSLGAGGPRTDTQYF
TRBV5-1,TRBJ2-2,.,CASSWGSRNTGELFF
TRBV15,TRBJ2-7,TRBD2,CATSAGGNSYEQYF
TRBV12-3/TRBV12-4,TRBJ1-2,TRBD1,CASRTAGTGTYGYTF
TRBV27,TRBJ2-5,.,CASAPGGFTTVLVQETQYF
TRBV5-1,TRBJ2-7,.,CASSQGDGSYEQYF
TRBV4-2,TRBJ1-1,.,CASSQGPQGPEAFF
TRBV7-8,TRBJ2-5,TRBD1,CASSLEQGEETQYF
TRBV4-1,TRBJ2-1,.,CASSQVPPRGSYNEQFF
TRBV2,TRBJ1-1,.,CASSTQPDTEAFF
TRBV12-3/TRBV12-4,TRBJ2-2,.,CASSLGAWTGELFF
TRBV7-3,TRBJ2-3,.,CASSETVRSTDTQYF
TRBV12-3/TRBV12-4,TRBJ2-1,TRBD2,CASSFRGLAGGNEQFF
TRBV5-1,TRBJ1-1,TRBD1,CASSADRVEAFF
TRBV9,TRBJ2-2,.,CASSHRTGELFF
TRBV7-2,TRBJ2-3,.,CASSLAYLALATDTQYF
TRBV15,TRBJ2-5,TRBD2,CATSKSGGYQETQYF
TRBV27,TRBJ1-1,.,CASTNLRGDTEAFF
TRBV20-1,TRBJ1-5,TRBD1,CSASARTGGQPQHF
TRBV27,TRBJ2-3,.,CASSYYPSSTDTQYF
TRBV15,TRBJ2-4,.,CATSPQPSASIQYF
TRBV20-1,TRBJ2-7,.,CSAPPRQAYEQYF